The present T cell receptor beta chain was sequenced within a study of CD8 T cells in ankylosing spondylitis. TCRdb reprocessed the 5' RACE reads via MiXCR and lists one record per CDR3 protein. Here the sample spans around 340,000 distinct CDR3 sequences, 20% being singletons. J lost 1 base, V lost 7 bases, and 5 bases had no gene match. This CDR3 comprises 16 residues. CDR1 is ENHRY, CDR2 SYGVKD, per germline. The chain joins TRBV10-3 to TRBJ2-2; 11 bases agree with TRBD2. The origin of this receptor is a male donor with ankylosing spondylitis or in good health (not recorded which). Sequenced sample: blood, either unsorted or a sorted T cell fraction (not recorded which). DNA for the CDR3: TGTGCCATCACCAAAACTAGCGGGGGGAACACCGGGGAGCTGTTTTTT. Protein product: CAITKTSGGNTGELFF.